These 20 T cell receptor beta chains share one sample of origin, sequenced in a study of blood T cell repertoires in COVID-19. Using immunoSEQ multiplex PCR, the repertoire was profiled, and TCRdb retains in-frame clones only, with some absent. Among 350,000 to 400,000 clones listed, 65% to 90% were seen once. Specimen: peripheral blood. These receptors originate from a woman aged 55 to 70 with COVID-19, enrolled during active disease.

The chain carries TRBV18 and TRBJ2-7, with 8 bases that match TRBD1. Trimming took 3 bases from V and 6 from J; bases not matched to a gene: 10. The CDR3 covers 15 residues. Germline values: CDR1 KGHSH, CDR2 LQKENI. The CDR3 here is CASSPPGQVSSEQYF. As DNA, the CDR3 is TGTGCCAGCTCACCGCCGGGACAGGTCTCGAGCGAGCAGTACTTC.

The CDR3: CASSYARDTDTQYF. CDR3 sequence (DNA): TGCGCCAGCAGCTATGCCCGGGACACAGATACGCAGTATTTT. The V call is TRBV5-1, the J call TRBJ2-3, with D perhaps TRBD2 (5 bases). The CDR3 totals 14 residues. In germline, CDR1 is SGHRS, CDR2 YFSETQ. V lost 3 bases, J lost 2 bases, and 10 bases lay in between.

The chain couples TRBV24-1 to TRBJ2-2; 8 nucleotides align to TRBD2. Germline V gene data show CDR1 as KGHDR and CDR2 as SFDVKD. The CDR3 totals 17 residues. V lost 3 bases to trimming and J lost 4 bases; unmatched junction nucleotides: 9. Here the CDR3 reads CATSDPPGLGSTGELFF. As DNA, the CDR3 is TGTGCCACCAGTGATCCACCGGGACTAGGGAGCACCGGGGAGCTGTTTTTT.

The CDR3, as DNA: TGTGCCATCAGGAGGGGGATTGGACAGGGAGAAGTTGAAGCTTTCTTT. This gives the protein CAIRRGIGQGEVEAFF. The rearrangement links TRBV10-3 to TRBJ1-1; 8 bases are shared with TRBD1. With V trimmed by 6 bases and J by 7 bases, 16 bases remained unmatched. The CDR3 is made up of 16 amino acids. CDR1 is ENHRY, CDR2 SYGVKD, per germline.

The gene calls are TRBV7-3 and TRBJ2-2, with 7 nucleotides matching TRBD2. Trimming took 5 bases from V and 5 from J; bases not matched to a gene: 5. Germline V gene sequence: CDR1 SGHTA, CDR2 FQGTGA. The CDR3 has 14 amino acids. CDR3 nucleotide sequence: TGTGCCAGCAGCCCGACTAGCTGGACCGGGGAGCTGTTTTTT. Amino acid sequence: CASSPTSWTGELFF.

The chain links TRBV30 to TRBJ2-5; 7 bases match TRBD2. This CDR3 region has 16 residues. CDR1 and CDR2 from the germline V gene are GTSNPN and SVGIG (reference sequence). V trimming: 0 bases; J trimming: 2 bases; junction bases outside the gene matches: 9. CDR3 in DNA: TGTGCCTGGAGTGTGCTAGCGGCGAACCTACAAGAGACCCAGTACTTC. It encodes CAWSVLAANLQETQYF.

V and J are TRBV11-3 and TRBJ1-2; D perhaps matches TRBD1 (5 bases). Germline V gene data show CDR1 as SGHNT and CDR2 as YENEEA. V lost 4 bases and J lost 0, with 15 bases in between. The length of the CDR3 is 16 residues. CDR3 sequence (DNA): TGTGCCAGCAGCTCCGCAGGGTACAGTGCTAACTATGGCTACACCTTC. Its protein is CASSSAGYSANYGYTF.

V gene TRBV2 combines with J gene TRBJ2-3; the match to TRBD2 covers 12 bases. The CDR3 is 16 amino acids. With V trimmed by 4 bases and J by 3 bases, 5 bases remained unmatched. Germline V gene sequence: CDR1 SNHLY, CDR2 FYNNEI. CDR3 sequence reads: CASSAFLAGGTDTQYF. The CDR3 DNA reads TGTGCCAGCAGTGCTTTCCTAGCGGGGGGGACAGATACGCAGTATTTT. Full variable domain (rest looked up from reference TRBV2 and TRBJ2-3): EPEVTQTPSHQVTQMGQEVILRCVPISNHLYFYWYRQILGQKVEFLVSFYNNEISEKSEIFDDQFSVERPDGSNFTLKIRSTKLEDSAMYFCASSAFLAGGTDTQYFGPGTRLTVL.

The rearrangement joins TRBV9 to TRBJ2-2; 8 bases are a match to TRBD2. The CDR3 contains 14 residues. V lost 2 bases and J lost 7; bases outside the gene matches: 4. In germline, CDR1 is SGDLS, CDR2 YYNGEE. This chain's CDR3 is CASSVSGVGGELFF. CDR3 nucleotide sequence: TGTGCCAGCAGCGTTAGCGGGGTGGGCGGGGAGCTGTTTTTT.

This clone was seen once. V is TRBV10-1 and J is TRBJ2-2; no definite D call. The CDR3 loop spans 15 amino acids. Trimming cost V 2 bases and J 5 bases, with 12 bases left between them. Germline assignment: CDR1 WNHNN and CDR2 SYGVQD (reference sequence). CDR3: CASSEGHPITGELFF. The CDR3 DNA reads TGCGCCAGCAGTGAGGGGCACCCCATAACCGGGGAGCTGTTTTTT.

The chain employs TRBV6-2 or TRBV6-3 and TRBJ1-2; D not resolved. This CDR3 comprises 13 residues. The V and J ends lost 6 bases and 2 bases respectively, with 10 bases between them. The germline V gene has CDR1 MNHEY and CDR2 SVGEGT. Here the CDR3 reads CASSPDGNYGYTF. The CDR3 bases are TGTGCCAGCAGCCCAGACGGGAACTATGGCTACACCTTC.

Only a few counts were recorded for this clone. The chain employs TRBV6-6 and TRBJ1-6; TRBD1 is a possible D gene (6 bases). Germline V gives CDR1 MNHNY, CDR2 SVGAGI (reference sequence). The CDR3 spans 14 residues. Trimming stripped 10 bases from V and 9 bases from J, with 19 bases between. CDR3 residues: CATTVGGGGSPLHF. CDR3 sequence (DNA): TGTGCCACCACCGTGGGGGGAGGGGGTTCACCCCTCCACTTT.

The DNA for the CDR3 is TGTGCCAGCAGGGCAGGACAGGGTCCGATCTACGAGCAGTACTTC. Translation: CASRAGQGPIYEQYF. The chain is built from TRBV27 and TRBJ2-7; TRBD1 agrees at 8 bases. V was pared by 6 bases and J by 3 bases, with 10 bases of the junction left unmatched. The length of the CDR3 is 15 residues. Germline V gene sequence: CDR1 MNHEY, CDR2 SMNVEV (reference sequence).

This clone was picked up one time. This chain's CDR3 is CASSFLQVPNTEAFF. The CDR3, as DNA: TGTGCCAGCAGCTTCCTACAGGTGCCGAACACTGAAGCTTTCTTT. The chain has TRBV5-6 and TRBJ1-1; D perhaps matches TRBD1 (5 bases). V lost 2 bases, J lost 1 base, and 12 bases lay in between. The CDR3 loop spans 15 amino acids. Germline-derived CDR1 and CDR2 are SGHDT and YYEEEE.

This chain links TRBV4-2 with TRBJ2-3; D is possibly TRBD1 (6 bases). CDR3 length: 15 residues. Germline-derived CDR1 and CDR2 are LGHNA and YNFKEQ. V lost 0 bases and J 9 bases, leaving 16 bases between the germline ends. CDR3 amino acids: CASSQDWGTKGTQYF. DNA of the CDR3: TGTGCCAGCAGCCAAGATTGGGGGACAAAGGGGACGCAGTATTTT.

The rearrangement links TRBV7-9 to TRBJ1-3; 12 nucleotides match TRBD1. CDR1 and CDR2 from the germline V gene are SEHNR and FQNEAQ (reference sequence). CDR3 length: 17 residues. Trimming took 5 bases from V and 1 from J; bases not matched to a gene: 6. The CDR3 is CASSPGTGGLSGNTIYF. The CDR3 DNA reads TGTGCCAGCAGCCCGGGGACAGGGGGCCTGTCTGGAAACACCATATATTTT.

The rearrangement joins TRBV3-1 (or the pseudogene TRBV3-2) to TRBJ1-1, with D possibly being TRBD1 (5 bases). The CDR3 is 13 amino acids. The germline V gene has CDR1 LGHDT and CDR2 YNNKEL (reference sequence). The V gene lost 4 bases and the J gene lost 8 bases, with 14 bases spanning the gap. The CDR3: CASSPILTAEAFF. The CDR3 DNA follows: TGTGCCAGCAGCCCAATCTTGACAGCAGAAGCTTTCTTT.

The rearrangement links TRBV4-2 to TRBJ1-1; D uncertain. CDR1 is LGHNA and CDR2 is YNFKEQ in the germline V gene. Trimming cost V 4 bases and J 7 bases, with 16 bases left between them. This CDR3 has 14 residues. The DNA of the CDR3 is TGTGCCAGCAGCCCAGGTGGGAGAGGAGGTGAAGCTTTCTTT. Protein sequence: CASSPGGRGGEAFF.

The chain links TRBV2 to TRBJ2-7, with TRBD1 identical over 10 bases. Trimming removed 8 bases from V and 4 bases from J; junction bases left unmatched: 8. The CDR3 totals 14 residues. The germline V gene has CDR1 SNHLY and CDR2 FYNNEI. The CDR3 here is CASRRQGAKYEQYF. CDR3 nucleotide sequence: TGTGCCAGCCGCAGACAGGGGGCTAAGTACGAGCAGTACTTC.

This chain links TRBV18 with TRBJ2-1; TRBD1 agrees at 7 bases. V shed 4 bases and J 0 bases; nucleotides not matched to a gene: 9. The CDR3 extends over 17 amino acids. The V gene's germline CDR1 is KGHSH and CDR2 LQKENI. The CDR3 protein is CASSLSRGRGSYNEQFF. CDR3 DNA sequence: TGTGCCAGCTCACTTTCAAGGGGGCGAGGCTCCTACAATGAGCAGTTCTTC.